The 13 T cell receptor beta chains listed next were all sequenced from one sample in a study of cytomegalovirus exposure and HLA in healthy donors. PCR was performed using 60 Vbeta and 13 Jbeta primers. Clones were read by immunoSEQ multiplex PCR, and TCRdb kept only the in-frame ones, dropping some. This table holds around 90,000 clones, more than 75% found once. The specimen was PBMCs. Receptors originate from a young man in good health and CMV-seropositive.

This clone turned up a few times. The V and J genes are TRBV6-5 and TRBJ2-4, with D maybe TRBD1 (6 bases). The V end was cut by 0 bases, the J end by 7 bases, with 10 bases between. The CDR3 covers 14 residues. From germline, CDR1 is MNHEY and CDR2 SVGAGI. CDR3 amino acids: CASSYSTRGNIQYF. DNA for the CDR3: TGTGCCAGCAGTTACTCGACCAGGGGTAACATTCAGTACTTC.

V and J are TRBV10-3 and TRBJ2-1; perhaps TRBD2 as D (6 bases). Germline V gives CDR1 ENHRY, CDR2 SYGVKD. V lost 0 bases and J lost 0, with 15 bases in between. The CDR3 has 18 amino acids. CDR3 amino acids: CAISESKTSESSYNEQFF. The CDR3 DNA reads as TGTGCCATCAGTGAGTCGAAGACTAGTGAGTCCTCCTACAATGAGCAGTTCTTC.

CDR3 in amino acids: CASSLSPQLRVGYTF. DNA of the CDR3: TGTGCCAGCAGTTTGTCCCCACAGCTCAGGGTCGGCTACACCTTC. The chain has TRBV28 and TRBJ1-2; possible D gene TRBD1, 5 bases. V was trimmed by 3 bases and J by 8 bases, leaving 19 bases between them. This CDR3 region has 15 residues. CDR1 is MDHEN and CDR2 is SYDVKM in the germline V gene.

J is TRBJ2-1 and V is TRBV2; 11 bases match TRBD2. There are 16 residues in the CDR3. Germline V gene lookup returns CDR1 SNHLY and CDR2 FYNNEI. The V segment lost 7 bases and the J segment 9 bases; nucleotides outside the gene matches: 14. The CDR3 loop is CASKTLTSGARSEQFF. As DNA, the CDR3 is TGTGCCAGCAAAACACTGACTAGCGGGGCCCGAAGTGAGCAGTTCTTC. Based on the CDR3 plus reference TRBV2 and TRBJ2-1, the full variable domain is EPEVTQTPSHQVTQMGQEVILRCVPISNHLYFYWYRQILGQKVEFLVSFYNNEISEKSEIFDDQFSVERPDGSNFTLKIRSTKLEDSAMYFCASKTLTSGARSEQFFGPGTRLTVL.

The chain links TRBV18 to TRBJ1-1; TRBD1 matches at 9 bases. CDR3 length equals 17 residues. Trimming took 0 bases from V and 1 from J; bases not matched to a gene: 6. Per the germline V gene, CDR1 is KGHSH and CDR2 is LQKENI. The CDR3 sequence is CASSPPGQGGGNTEAFF. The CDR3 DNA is TGTGCCAGCTCACCACCGGGACAGGGTGGAGGGAACACTGAAGCTTTCTTT. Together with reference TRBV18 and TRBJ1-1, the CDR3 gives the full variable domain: NAGVMQNPRHLVRRRGQEARLRCSPMKGHSHVYWYRQLPEEGLKFMVYLQKENIIDESGMPKERFSAEFPKEGPSILRIQQVVRGDSAAYFCASSPPGQGGGNTEAFFGQGTRLTVV.

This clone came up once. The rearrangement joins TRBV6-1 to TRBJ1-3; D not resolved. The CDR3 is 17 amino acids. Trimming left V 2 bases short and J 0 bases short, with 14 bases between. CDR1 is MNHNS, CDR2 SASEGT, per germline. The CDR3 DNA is TGTGCCAGCAGTGAATTCCCCTTGACAAGCTCTGGAAACACCATATATTTT. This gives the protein CASSEFPLTSSGNTIYF.

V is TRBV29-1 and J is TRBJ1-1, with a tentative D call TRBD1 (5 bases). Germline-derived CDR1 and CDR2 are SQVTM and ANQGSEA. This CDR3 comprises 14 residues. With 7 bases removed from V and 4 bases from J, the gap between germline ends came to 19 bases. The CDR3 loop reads CSAWGVGGGTEAFF. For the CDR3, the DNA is TGCAGCGCCTGGGGGGTGGGAGGAGGCACTGAAGCTTTCTTT. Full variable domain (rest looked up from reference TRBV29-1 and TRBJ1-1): SAVISQKPSRDICQRGTSLTIQCQVDSQVTMMFWYRQQPGQSLTLIATANQGSEATYESGFVIDKFPISRPNLTFSTLTVSNMSPEDSSIYLCSAWGVGGGTEAFFGQGTRLTVV.

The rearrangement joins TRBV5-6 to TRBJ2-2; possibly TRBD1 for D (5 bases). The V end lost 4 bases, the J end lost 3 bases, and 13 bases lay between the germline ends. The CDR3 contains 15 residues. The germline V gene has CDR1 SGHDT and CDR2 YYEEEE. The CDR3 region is CASSLAQAHTGELFF. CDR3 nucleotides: TGTGCCAGCAGCCTGGCACAGGCCCACACCGGGGAGCTGTTTTTT.

The CDR3 nucleotides read TGTGCCAGTTCATGGGTGAGTTCGGGGAACACTGAAGCTTTCTTT. It translates to CASSWVSSGNTEAFF. The chain is built from TRBV25-1 and TRBJ1-1; D is unresolved. The CDR3 sequence is 15 residues long. Germline CDR1 reads MGHDK; CDR2 reads SYGVNS. The V gene lost 9 bases and the J gene lost 1 base, with 18 bases spanning the gap. The full variable domain, completed using reference TRBV25-1 and TRBJ1-1, is EADIYQTPRYLVIGTGKKITLECSQTMGHDKMYWYQQDPGMELHLIHYSYGVNSTEKGDLSSESTVSRIRTEHFPLTLESARPSHTSQYLCASSWVSSGNTEAFFGQGTRLTVV.

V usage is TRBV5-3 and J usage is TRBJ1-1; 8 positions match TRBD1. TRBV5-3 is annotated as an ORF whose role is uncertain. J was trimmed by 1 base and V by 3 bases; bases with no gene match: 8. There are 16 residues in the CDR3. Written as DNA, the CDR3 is TGTGCCAGAAGCTCTACGGACAGGGAAGCGAACACTGAAGCTTTCTTT. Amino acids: CARSSTDREANTEAFF.

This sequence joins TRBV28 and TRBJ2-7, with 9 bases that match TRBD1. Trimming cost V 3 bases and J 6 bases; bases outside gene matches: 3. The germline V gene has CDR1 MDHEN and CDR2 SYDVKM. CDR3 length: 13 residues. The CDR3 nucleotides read TGTGCCAGCAGTTTGGGACAGGGCAGCGAGCAGTACTTC. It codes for CASSLGQGSEQYF.

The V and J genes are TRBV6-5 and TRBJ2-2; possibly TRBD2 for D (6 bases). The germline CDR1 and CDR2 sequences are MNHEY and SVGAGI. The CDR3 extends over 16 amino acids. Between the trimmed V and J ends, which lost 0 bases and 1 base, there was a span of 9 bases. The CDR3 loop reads CASSYSMGGNTGELFF. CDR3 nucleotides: TGTGCCAGCAGTTACTCGATGGGGGGGAACACCGGGGAGCTGTTTTTT.

CDR3 residues: CASSLPQETQYF. In nucleotides, the CDR3 is TGCGCCAGCAGCTTGCCACAAGAGACCCAGTACTTC. The chain uses TRBV5-1 and TRBJ2-5; no clear D. With 1 base removed from V and 2 bases from J, the gap between germline ends came to 3 bases. This CDR3 is 12 amino acids long. Germline assignment: CDR1 SGHRS and CDR2 YFSETQ.